This is a list of T cell receptor beta chains from one sample in a study of beta chain features in type 1 diabetes. Method: immunoSEQ multiplex PCR; TCRdb's copy keeps in-frame clones and lacks some. Among around 250,000 clones listed, about a fifth were seen once. Specimen: naive CD4+ T cells from blood. Source of these receptors: a woman between 40 and 50 years old with type 1 diabetes. CDR3s include the opening cysteine and the closing phenylalanine or tryptophan. D genes are given only for firm matches. The size field is filled for only some rows; it gives once, few, many or a size class.

cdr3_aa	cdr3_nt	clone_size	d_call	v_call	j_call
CASSLQGNSYEQYF	TGTGCCAGCAGCTTACAGGGGAACTCCTACGAGCAGTACTTC	-	-	TRBV7-2	TRBJ2-7
CASSPPGIRELFF	TGTGCCAGCTCACCGCCAGGGATCCGGGAGCTGTTTTTT	-	-	TRBV18	TRBJ2-2
CASTSRVLPGNEQFF	TGTGCCAGCACCTCCCGTGTCCTCCCGGGGAATGAGCAGTTCTTC	few	-	TRBV7-2	TRBJ2-1
CASSLPPRTYNEQFF	TGCGCCAGCAGCCTCCCTCCGAGAACCTACAATGAGCAGTTCTTC	few	-	TRBV4-3	TRBJ2-1
CAAGLGGFDYGYTF	TGTGCCGCTGGACTTGGGGGGTTCGACTATGGCTACACCTTC	-	-	TRBV19	TRBJ1-2
CSVGQGRAEAFF	TGCAGCGTTGGACAGGGTAGGGCTGAAGCTTTCTTT	-	TRBD1	TRBV29-1	TRBJ1-1
CASRPPGTAYGYTF	TGTGCCAGCAGGCCACCCGGGACAGCGTATGGCTACACCTTC	-	TRBD1	TRBV5-6	TRBJ1-2
CSVVRGSEAFF	TGCAGCGTTGTAAGGGGAAGTGAAGCTTTCTTT	-	-	TRBV29-1	TRBJ1-1
CASSLYRGEGQYF	TGTGCCAGCAGCCTCTACAGGGGAGAGGGGCAGTACTTC	-	TRBD1	TRBV7-2	TRBJ2-7
CASSLGLQETQYF	TGTGCCAGCAGCCTGGGACTACAAGAGACCCAGTACTTC	-	TRBD2	TRBV11-2	TRBJ2-5
CASSLRSGDTQYF	TGCGCCAGCAGCTTAAGAAGCGGAGATACGCAGTATTTT	few	-	TRBV5-1	TRBJ2-3
CASSPGTSGRDNEQFF	TGTGCCAGCTCACCGGGCACTAGCGGGAGGGACAATGAGCAGTTCTTC	-	TRBD2	TRBV18	TRBJ2-1
CASSVQGVPTGELFF	TGTGCCAGCAGCGTACAGGGTGTCCCCACCGGGGAGCTGTTTTTT	few	-	TRBV7-2	TRBJ2-2
CASSVDRAPTGELFF	TGTGCCAGCAGCGTCGACAGGGCTCCGACCGGGGAGCTGTTTTTT	few	TRBD1	TRBV9	TRBJ2-2
CASNAGGLSSYNEQFF	TGTGCCAGCAACGCGGGAGGACTGAGCTCCTACAATGAGCAGTTCTTC	-	TRBD2	TRBV7-9	TRBJ2-1
CASSLVGAGSRNTEAFF	TGTGCCAGCAGCTTGGTTGGGGCAGGGTCTCGGAACACTGAAGCTTTCTTT	few	-	TRBV5-6	TRBJ1-1
CASSESGSSYEQYF	TGTGCCAGCAGTGAGTCAGGTAGCTCCTACGAGCAGTACTTC	few	-	TRBV2	TRBJ2-7
CSVVKGRRETTQYF	TGCAGCGTTGTAAAGGGGCGGAGGGAAACAACCCAGTACTTC	-	-	TRBV29-1	TRBJ2-5
CASSFAGSSYEQYF	TGTGCCAGCAGCTTTGCAGGGTCATCCTACGAGCAGTACTTC	-	-	TRBV5-4	TRBJ2-7
CASSLGADGAEKGYTF	TGTGCCAGCTCCCTGGGGGCGGACGGCGCGGAGAAGGGCTACACCTTC	few	-	TRBV18	TRBJ1-2
CSASSGEQFF	TGCAGTGCTAGTAGCGGCGAGCAGTTCTTC	-	-	TRBV20-1	TRBJ2-1
CASSIEDRGGNEQFF	TGTGCCAGCAGCATTGAGGACAGGGGAGGCAATGAGCAGTTCTTC	few	TRBD1	TRBV5-4	TRBJ2-1
CSAWTVNFSGNTIYF	TGCAGCGCCTGGACAGTTAATTTCTCTGGAAACACCATATATTTT	-	-	TRBV29-1	TRBJ1-3
CSVVPQETQYF	TGCAGCGTTGTCCCACAAGAGACCCAGTACTTC	few	-	TRBV29-1	TRBJ2-5
CAWSVGQSTDTQYF	TGTGCCTGGAGTGTAGGACAGAGCACAGATACGCAGTATTTT	-	-	TRBV30	TRBJ2-3
CSVTDGPYEQYF	TGCAGCGTCACAGATGGGCCCTACGAGCAGTACTTC	-	-	TRBV29-1	TRBJ2-7
CASSGPSGDSPLHF	TGTGCCAGCAGTGGTCCTTCAGGGGATTCACCCCTCCACTTT	-	-	TRBV2	TRBJ1-6
CASSPRVSLGDTQYF	TGTGCCAGCAGCCCCCGGGTCTCCCTCGGAGATACGCAGTATTTT	once	-	TRBV9	TRBJ2-3
CASSTLLRDQETQYF	TGTGCCAGCAGCACCCTCTTGCGGGATCAAGAGACCCAGTACTTC	few	-	TRBV7-9	TRBJ2-5
CASRWTGRTNYGYTF	TGTGCCAGCAGATGGACAGGGCGGACTAACTATGGCTACACCTTC	-	TRBD1	TRBV28	TRBJ1-2
CASSPQGPNEQYF	TGTGCCAGCAGCCCTCAGGGGCCCAACGAGCAGTACTTC	-	-	TRBV7-9	TRBJ2-7
CASSSHPGVSSYNEQFF	TGTGCCAGCAGCTCGCATCCGGGGGTAAGCTCCTACAATGAGCAGTTCTTC	-	-	TRBV7-2	TRBJ2-1
CSAEGGSGVDTQYF	TGCAGCGCTGAGGGGGGTAGCGGGGTAGATACGCAGTATTTT	-	TRBD2	TRBV29-1	TRBJ2-3